This T cell receptor beta chain was captured in a study of naive and memory T cell subsets. Germline V gene lookup returns CDR1 SQVTM and CDR2 ANQGSEA. V was cut by 4 bases and J by 0 bases, with 10 bases left in between. The CDR3 spans 15 residues. Alpha and beta constant region primers primed reverse transcription for blood and skin samples. TCRdb independently ran MiXCR on the 5' RACE reads; one entry per CDR3 protein. Among approximately 27,000 distinct CDR3 sequences, roughly 25% were seen once, and the ten largest hold around 2%. Adult healthy volunteers gave 2.5 ml peripheral blood for whole-blood RNA. At least ten counts were recorded for this clonotype.

The receptor's source is a female donor in good health. This chain connects TRBV29-1 to TRBJ2-6; D not certain. Here the CDR3 DNA reads TGCAGCGTTGTTGGCTCAAGCTCTGGGGCCAACGTCCTGACTTTC. Protein: CSVVGSSSGANVLTF.